The source of this TCR beta chain is a study of vaccination and CD4 T cells after COVID-19. Documented treatment: approximately 9-day PBMC culture with coronavirus spike peptide pools or control peptides (ViraFEST assay). At the Johns Hopkins FTIC core, DNA taken from cultured CD4+ T cells was sequenced by way of the Oncomine TCR Beta short-read assay. In TCRdb, the PCR reads were re-called with MiXCR into one record per CDR3 protein. This sample yields 9,500 to 10,000 distinct CDR3 sequences, of which roughly 70% are seen a single time; around a third belongs to the top ten. There are 12 residues in the CDR3. Germline V gives CDR1 MGHRA, CDR2 YSYEKL. The V end lost 2 bases, the J end lost 5 bases, and 6 bases lay between the germline ends. Points on this clonotype: Its specificity is not known.

Specimen: CD4+ T cells from blood, cultured in vitro. The rearrangement uses TRBV4-1 and TRBJ2-5; D gene ambiguous. The sequence came from a human donor who had recovered from COVID-19. CDR3 sequence (DNA): TGCGCCAGCAGCCAACCTAGGGAGACCCAGTACTTC. The encoded protein is CASSQPRETQYF.